Below are 22 T cell receptor beta chains sequenced from a single sample in a study of blood T cell repertoires in COVID-19. The protocol was immunoSEQ multiplex PCR, while the TCRdb copy is restricted to in-frame clones and leaves out a portion. The repertoire holds more than 200,000 clones, with 88% as singletons. Sequencing was carried out using peripheral blood. The receptors were gathered from a middle-aged woman who had recovered from COVID-19.

The V gene is TRBV11-2, the J gene TRBJ2-7, with unresolved D. The germline V gene encodes CDR1 SGHAT and CDR2 FQNNGV. Trimming stripped 3 bases from V and 0 bases from J, with 6 bases between. This CDR3 contains 13 residues. Here the CDR3 reads CASSFAGSYEQYF. CDR3 nucleotides: TGTGCCAGCAGCTTCGCCGGCTCCTACGAGCAGTACTTC. The full variable domain, with the rest looked up from reference TRBV11-2 and TRBJ2-7, is EAGVAQSPRYKIIEKRQSVAFWCNPISGHATLYWYQQILGQGPKLLIQFQNNGVVDDSQLPKDRFSAERLKGVDSTLKIQPAKLEDSAVYLCASSFAGSYEQYFGPGTRLTVT.

This chain uses TRBV5-6 with TRBJ2-3; TRBD2 matches 8 bases. The CDR3 consists of 11 residues. From germline, CDR1 is SGHDT and CDR2 YYEEEE. V gave up 4 bases and J gave up 8 bases; unmatched junction bases: 0. The CDR3: CASSREGTQYF. CDR3 nucleotides: TGTGCCAGCAGCCGGGAGGGTACGCAGTATTTT.

The CDR3 region has the DNA TGTGCCAGCAGCTCCTACAGGGAGAGCACAGATACGCAGTATTTT. Protein product: CASSSYRESTDTQYF. The V and J genes are TRBV7-2 and TRBJ2-3; possibly TRBD1 for D (6 bases). V was pared by 4 bases and J by 0 bases, with 11 bases between. Germline V lookup: CDR1 SGHTA, CDR2 FQGNSA. The CDR3 covers 15 residues.

This clone was found once. The gene calls are TRBV18 and TRBJ1-3; D ambiguous. There are 14 residues in the CDR3. Germline loops: CDR1 KGHSH, CDR2 LQKENI. Trimming took 0 bases from V and 4 from J, leaving 7 bases between them. The CDR3 protein is CASSPPNSGNTIYF. Here the CDR3 DNA reads TGTGCCAGCTCACCACCAAACAGCGGAAACACCATATATTTT.

The gene calls are TRBV4-3 and TRBJ1-2; 11 bases agree with TRBD1. The V and J ends lost 1 base and 8 bases, in that order; junction bases with no gene match: 3. The CDR3 is 14 amino acids. Germline V lookup: CDR1 LGHNA, CDR2 YSLEER. CDR3 protein: CASSQGTGGGGYTF. CDR3 DNA: TGCGCCAGCAGCCAAGGGACAGGGGGCGGCGGCTACACCTTC.

The chain joins TRBV12-5 to TRBJ2-2; 7 bases fit TRBD1. The CDR3 spans 14 residues. With 8 bases clipped from V and 7 bases from J, the junction kept 10 bases outside the gene matches. Germline V lookup: CDR1 LGHNT, CDR2 FRNRAP. The CDR3 DNA sequence: TGTGCTAGTCAGAAAGAGGGGGCGTACGGGGAGCTGTTTTTT. It yields the protein CASQKEGAYGELFF.

The chain couples TRBV2 to TRBJ2-3; 7 nucleotides match TRBD1. Germline V gene data show CDR1 as SNHLY and CDR2 as FYNNEI. V was pared by 3 bases and J by 3 bases, with 6 bases of the junction left unmatched. The CDR3 sequence is 15 residues long. The CDR3 protein is CASSDRRGRTDTQYF. The CDR3 region has the DNA TGTGCCAGCAGTGATCGCAGGGGGAGAACAGATACGCAGTATTTT.

This chain links TRBV28 with TRBJ1-6, with D perhaps matching TRBD1 (5 bases). The germline V and J ends were trimmed by 5 bases and 16 bases, with 15 bases remaining between them. This CDR3 region has 12 residues. CDR1 and CDR2 from the germline V gene are MDHEN and SYDVKM. CDR3 nucleotide sequence: TGTGCCAGCAGTACCTCAGGGCTTTTACTCCACTTT. Amino acid sequence: CASSTSGLLLHF.

The V call is TRBV5-1, the J call TRBJ2-3; no clear D. V was trimmed by 3 bases and J by 1 base, leaving 15 bases between them. This CDR3 is built from 16 residues. In germline, CDR1 is SGHRS, CDR2 YFSETQ. In DNA form, the CDR3 reads TGCGCCAGCAGCTCCGAACAAATTTTTGGCACAGATACGCAGTATTTT. Protein product: CASSSEQIFGTDTQYF.

The count of this clone is one. The genes are TRBV2 and TRBJ2-7, with 7 bases aligning to TRBD1. V trimming: 8 bases; J trimming: 3 bases; junction bases outside the gene matches: 4. Germline V lookup: CDR1 SNHLY, CDR2 FYNNEI. The CDR3 consists of 12 residues. The DNA for the CDR3 is TGTGCCAGCGGGGACAGCATCTACGAGCAGTACTTC. Protein product: CASGDSIYEQYF.

This clone appeared a few times. The gene calls are TRBV2 and TRBJ2-7; D perhaps matches TRBD1 (6 bases). This CDR3 has 13 amino acids. Trimming removed 5 bases at V and 2 bases at J, with 10 bases between. Germline CDR1 is SNHLY and CDR2 is FYNNEI. DNA for the CDR3: TGTGCCAGCAGTACCACAGGGCCCTACGAGCAGTACTTC. Translating gives CASSTTGPYEQYF. The variable domain in full, with the rest retrieved from reference TRBV2 and TRBJ2-7, is EPEVTQTPSHQVTQMGQEVILRCVPISNHLYFYWYRQILGQKVEFLVSFYNNEISEKSEIFDDQFSVERPDGSNFTLKIRSTKLEDSAMYFCASSTTGPYEQYFGPGTRLTVT.

The chain combines TRBV15 with TRBJ1-1, with TRBD1 identical over 10 bases. Per the germline V gene, CDR1 is LNHNV and CDR2 is YYDKDF (reference sequence). This CDR3 has 19 residues. J was trimmed by 6 bases and V by 1 base; bases with no gene match: 17. The CDR3 nucleotides are TGTGCCACCAGCAGAGGAAAAAAGAATTCCGGGACAGGGGTCGCTGAAGCTTTCTTT. It yields the protein CATSRGKKNSGTGVAEAFF.

This sequence joins TRBV30 and TRBJ2-3, with TRBD2 identical over 7 bases. The germline V gene has CDR1 GTSNPN and CDR2 SVGIG (reference sequence). With 4 bases clipped from V and 3 bases from J, the junction kept 1 base outside the gene matches. CDR3 length: 12 residues. CDR3 loop: CAWTGGTDTQYF. The CDR3 coding sequence is TGTGCCTGGACGGGAGGAACAGATACGCAGTATTTT.

The chain is built from TRBV27 and TRBJ1-2, with a weak D call TRBD1 (5 bases). There are 13 residues in the CDR3. V was trimmed by 3 bases and J by 7 bases, leaving 12 bases between them. The germline V gene encodes CDR1 MNHEY and CDR2 SMNVEV (reference sequence). The CDR3 nucleotides read TGTGCCAGCAGTTTTTACAACGGGGGTGGCTACACCTTC. Amino acid sequence: CASSFYNGGGYTF.

The chain links TRBV6-1 to TRBJ1-1, with a weak D call TRBD1 (5 bases). Trimming left V 0 bases short and J 5 bases short, with 13 bases between. Germline CDR1 is MNHNS and CDR2 is SASEGT. The CDR3 sequence is 15 residues long. The CDR3 protein is CASSEATAGGTEAFF. The CDR3 DNA reads TGTGCCAGCAGTGAAGCGACAGCTGGGGGGACTGAAGCTTTCTTT.

Comment on this clone: This CDR3 is also generated by other DNA sequences in the sample. CDR3 loop: CASSPRQGNTDTQYF. As DNA, the CDR3 is TGTGCCAGCTCGCCTCGACAGGGAAACACAGATACGCAGTATTTT. V usage is TRBV18 and J usage is TRBJ2-3; 7 nucleotides align to TRBD1. The junction had 8 bases not matched to a gene; V was cut back by 6 bases and J by 2 bases. This CDR3 has 15 residues. The V gene's germline CDR1 is KGHSH and CDR2 LQKENI.

This clone was detected only once. This chain connects TRBV5-1 to TRBJ1-5; 9 nucleotides align to TRBD1. The J segment lost 4 bases and the V segment lost 0 bases, leaving 2 bases of the junction unmatched. The germline gives CDR1 SGHRS, CDR2 YFSETQ. The CDR3 has 15 residues. The CDR3 here is CASSLGGTGNQPQHF. The CDR3 nucleotides are TGCGCCAGCAGCTTGGGCGGGACAGGGAATCAGCCCCAGCATTTT.

The chain employs TRBV5-4 and TRBJ2-5; 9 bases align to TRBD1. Trimming cost V 4 bases and J 2 bases; bases outside gene matches: 6. The germline V gene has CDR1 SGHNT and CDR2 YYREEE (reference sequence). This CDR3 has 15 residues. The CDR3 sequence: CASSLTGQGQETQYF. The CDR3 region has the DNA TGTGCCAGCAGCCTTACGGGACAGGGACAAGAGACCCAGTACTTC.

The chain uses TRBV15 and TRBJ1-2, with a possible D match to TRBD1 (5 bases). The CDR3 has 16 amino acids. Germline assignment: CDR1 LNHNV and CDR2 YYDKDF (reference sequence). V lost 1 base, J lost 1 base, and 13 bases lay in between. The CDR3 here is CATSRGDRTFNYGYTF. Written as DNA, the CDR3 is TGTGCCACCAGCAGAGGTGACAGAACCTTTAACTATGGCTACACCTTC.

This sequence joins TRBV2 and TRBJ2-3, with 12 positions matching TRBD1. Germline V gives CDR1 SNHLY, CDR2 FYNNEI. This CDR3 has 15 amino acids. V shed 6 bases, J shed 2 bases, and the junction held 3 bases outside the gene matches. The CDR3 nucleotides read TGTGCCAGCAGAGCGGGACAGGGGGCCACAGATACGCAGTATTTT. Its translation: CASRAGQGATDTQYF.

This clone has only one observation. This chain connects TRBV6-6 to TRBJ1-3; maybe TRBD1 (6 bases). Trimming pared 6 bases from V and 3 bases from J, leaving 15 bases between. CDR1 is MNHNY, CDR2 SVGAGI, per germline (reference sequence). The CDR3 loop spans 15 amino acids. The CDR3 here is CASSLPGAGGNTIYF. The CDR3 DNA reads TGTGCCAGCAGCCTCCCAGGGGCAGGTGGAAACACCATATATTTT.

This clone is a singleton in its sample. CDR3 in amino acids: CASSYGQSLDEQFF. In DNA, the CDR3 is TGTGCCAGCAGCTACGGACAGAGTCTGGATGAGCAGTTCTTC. The V call is TRBV5-5, the J call TRBJ2-1; TRBD1 is a possible D gene (6 bases). CDR1 and CDR2 from the germline V gene are SGHKS and YYEKEE (reference sequence). The CDR3 loop spans 14 amino acids. The V end was cut by 3 bases, the J end by 8 bases, with 15 bases between.